The clone carrying this T cell receptor beta chain was recorded once. One end of the junction fails to match germline, which may point to a read error. The CDR3 runs to 16 residues. Per the germline V gene, CDR1 is SNHLY and CDR2 is FYNNEI. The data belong to a study of T cell changes during pregnancy in multiple sclerosis. Using immunoSEQ multiplex PCR, the repertoire was profiled, and TCRdb retains in-frame clones only, with some absent. The sample includes about 110,000 clones, roughly 89% seen only once; the top ten take roughly 1.6%. The rearrangement links TRBV2 to TRBJ2-3; 10 positions agree with TRBD2. The receptor was isolated from a female donor with multiple sclerosis, enrolled in a pregnancy study. Sequencing used peripheral blood, obtained before pregnancy. CDR3 in amino acids: CAGRTERGGLGDTQYF. The CDR3 DNA is TGTGCCGGCAGGACAGAGCGGGGGGGCCTAGGAGATACGCAGTATTTT.